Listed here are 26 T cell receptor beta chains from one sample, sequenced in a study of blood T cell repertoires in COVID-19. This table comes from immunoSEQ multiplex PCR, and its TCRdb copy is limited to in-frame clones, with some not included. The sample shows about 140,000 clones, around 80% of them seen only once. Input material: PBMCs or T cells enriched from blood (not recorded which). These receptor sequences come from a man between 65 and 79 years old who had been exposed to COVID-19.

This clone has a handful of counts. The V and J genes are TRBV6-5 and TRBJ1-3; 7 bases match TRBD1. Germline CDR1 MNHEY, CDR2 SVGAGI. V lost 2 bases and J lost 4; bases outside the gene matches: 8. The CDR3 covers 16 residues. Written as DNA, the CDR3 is TGTGCCAGCAGTTACCATCGGACAGGTACAGGAAACACCATATATTTT. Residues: CASSYHRTGTGNTIYF.

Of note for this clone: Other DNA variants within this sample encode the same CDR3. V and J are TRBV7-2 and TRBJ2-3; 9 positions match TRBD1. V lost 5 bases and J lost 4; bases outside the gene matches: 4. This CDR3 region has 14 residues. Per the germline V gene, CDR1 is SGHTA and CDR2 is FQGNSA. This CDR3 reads CASSPGQGADTQYF. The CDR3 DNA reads TGTGCCAGCAGCCCGGGACAGGGTGCAGATACGCAGTATTTT.

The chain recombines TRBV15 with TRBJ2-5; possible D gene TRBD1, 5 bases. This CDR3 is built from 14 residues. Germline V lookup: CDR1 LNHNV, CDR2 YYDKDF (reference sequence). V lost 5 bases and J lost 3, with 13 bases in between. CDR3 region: CATSFSTVEETQYF. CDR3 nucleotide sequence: TGTGCCACCAGCTTTTCGACAGTGGAAGAGACCCAGTACTTC.

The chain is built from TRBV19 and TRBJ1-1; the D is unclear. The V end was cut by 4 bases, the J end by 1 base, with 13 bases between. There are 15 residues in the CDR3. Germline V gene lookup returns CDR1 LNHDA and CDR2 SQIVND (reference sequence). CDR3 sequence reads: CASSKPLTGNTEAFF. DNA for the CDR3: TGTGCCAGTAGTAAACCCTTGACGGGGAACACTGAAGCTTTCTTT.

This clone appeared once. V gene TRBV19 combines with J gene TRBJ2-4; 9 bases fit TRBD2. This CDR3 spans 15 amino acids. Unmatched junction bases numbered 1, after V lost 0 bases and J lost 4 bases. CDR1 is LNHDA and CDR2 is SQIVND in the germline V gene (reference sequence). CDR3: CASSIDSGGKNIQYF. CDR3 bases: TGTGCCAGTAGTATAGATAGCGGGGGTAAAAACATTCAGTACTTC.

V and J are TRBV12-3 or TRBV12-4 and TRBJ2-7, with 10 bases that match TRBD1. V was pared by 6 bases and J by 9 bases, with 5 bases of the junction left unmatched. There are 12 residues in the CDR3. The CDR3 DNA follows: TGTGCCAGCAGCTGGACAGGGGGTAGGCAGTACTTC. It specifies CASSWTGGRQYF.

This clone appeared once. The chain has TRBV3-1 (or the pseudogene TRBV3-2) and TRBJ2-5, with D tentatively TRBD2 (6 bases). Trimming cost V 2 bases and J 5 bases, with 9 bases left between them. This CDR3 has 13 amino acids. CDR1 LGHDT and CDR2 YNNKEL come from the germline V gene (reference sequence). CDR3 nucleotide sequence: TGTGCCAGCAGCCAACCCGGAGGGGAGACCCAGTACTTC. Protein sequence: CASSQPGGETQYF.

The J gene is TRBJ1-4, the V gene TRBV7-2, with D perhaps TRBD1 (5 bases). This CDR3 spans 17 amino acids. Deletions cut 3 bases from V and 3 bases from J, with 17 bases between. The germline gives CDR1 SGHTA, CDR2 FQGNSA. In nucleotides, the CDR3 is TGTGCCAGCAGCTTTTGGGGCCGGGCCGGCCCTAATGAAAAACTGTTTTTT. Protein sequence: CASSFWGRAGPNEKLFF.

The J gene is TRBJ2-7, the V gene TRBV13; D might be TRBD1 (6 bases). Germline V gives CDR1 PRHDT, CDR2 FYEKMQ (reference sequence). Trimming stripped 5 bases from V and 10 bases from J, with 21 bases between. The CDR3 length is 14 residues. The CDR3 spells CASSTWTVSRYQYF. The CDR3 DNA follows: TGTGCCAGCAGCACTTGGACAGTCAGCCGTTACCAGTACTTC.

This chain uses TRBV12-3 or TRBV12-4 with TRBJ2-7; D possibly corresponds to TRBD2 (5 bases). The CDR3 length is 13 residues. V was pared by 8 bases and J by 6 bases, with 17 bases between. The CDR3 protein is CASGLRGEGEQYF. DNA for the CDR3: TGTGCCAGCGGCCTCCGGGGAGAGGGCGAGCAGTACTTC.

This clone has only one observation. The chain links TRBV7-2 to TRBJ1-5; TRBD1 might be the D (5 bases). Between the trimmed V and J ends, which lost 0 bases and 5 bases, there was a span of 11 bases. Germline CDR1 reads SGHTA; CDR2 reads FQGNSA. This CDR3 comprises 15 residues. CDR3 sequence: CASSLARGIHQPQHF. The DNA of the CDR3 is TGTGCCAGCAGCTTAGCGCGGGGGATCCATCAGCCCCAGCATTTT.

As DNA, the CDR3 is TGTGCCTGGAGTCCGCAGGGGAACACTGAAGCTTTCTTT. Amino acids: CAWSPQGNTEAFF. The rearrangement joins TRBV30 to TRBJ1-1, with TRBD1 as a possible D gene (5 bases). The CDR3 covers 13 residues. Trimming removed 2 bases from V and 1 base from J, with 8 bases in between. CDR1 is GTSNPN and CDR2 is SVGIG in the germline V gene (reference sequence).

The CDR3 here is CASGPGLAGVTDTQYF. For the CDR3, the DNA is TGTGCTAGTGGTCCGGGACTAGCGGGAGTCACAGATACGCAGTATTTT. The rearrangement joins TRBV12-5 to TRBJ2-3, with 14 bases fitting TRBD2. Trimming removed 5 bases from V and 2 bases from J; junction bases left unmatched: 3. The CDR3 covers 16 residues. The germline V gene has CDR1 LGHNT and CDR2 FRNRAP.

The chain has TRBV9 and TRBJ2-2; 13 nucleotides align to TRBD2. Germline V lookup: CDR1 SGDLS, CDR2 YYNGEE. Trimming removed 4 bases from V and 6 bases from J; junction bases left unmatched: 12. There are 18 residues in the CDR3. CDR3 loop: CASSFNGLAGEYSGELFF. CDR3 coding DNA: TGTGCCAGCAGCTTCAATGGACTAGCGGGAGAATATTCCGGGGAGCTGTTTTTT.

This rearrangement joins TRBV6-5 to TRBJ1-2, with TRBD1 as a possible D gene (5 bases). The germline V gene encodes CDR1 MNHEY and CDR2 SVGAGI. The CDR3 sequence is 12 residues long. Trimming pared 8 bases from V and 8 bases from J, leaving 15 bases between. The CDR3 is CASSTGPGGYTF. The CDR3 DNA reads TGTGCCAGCTCCACGGGCCCAGGGGGCTACACCTTC.

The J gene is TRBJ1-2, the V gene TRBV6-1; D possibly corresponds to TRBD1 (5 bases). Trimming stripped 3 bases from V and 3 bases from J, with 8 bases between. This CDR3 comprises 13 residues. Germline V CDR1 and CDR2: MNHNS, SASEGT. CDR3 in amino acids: CASSDDRYYGYTF. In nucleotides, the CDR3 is TGTGCCAGCAGTGACGACAGATACTATGGCTACACCTTC.

The CDR3 region is CAWSHFYGYTF. In nucleotides, the CDR3 is TGTGCCTGGAGCCACTTCTATGGCTACACCTTC. The chain carries TRBV30 and TRBJ1-2; D is unclear. This CDR3 is 11 amino acids long. V was trimmed by 3 bases and J by 4 bases, leaving 6 bases between them. Germline CDR1 and CDR2: GTSNPN and SVGIG (reference sequence).

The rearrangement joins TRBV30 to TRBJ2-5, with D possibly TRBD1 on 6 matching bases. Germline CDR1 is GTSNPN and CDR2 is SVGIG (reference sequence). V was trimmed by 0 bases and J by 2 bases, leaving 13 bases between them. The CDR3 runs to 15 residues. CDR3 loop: CAWSVGLGGQETQYF. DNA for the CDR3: TGTGCCTGGAGTGTAGGATTAGGGGGACAAGAGACCCAGTACTTC.

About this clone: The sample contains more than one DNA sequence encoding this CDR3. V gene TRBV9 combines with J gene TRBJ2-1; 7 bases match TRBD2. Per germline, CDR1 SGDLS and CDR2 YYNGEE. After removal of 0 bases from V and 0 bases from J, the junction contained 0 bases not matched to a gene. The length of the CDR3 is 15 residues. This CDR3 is CASSVGGGSYNEQFF. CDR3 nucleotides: TGTGCCAGCAGCGTAGGGGGGGGCTCCTACAATGAGCAGTTCTTC. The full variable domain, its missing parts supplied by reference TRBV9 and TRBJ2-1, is DSGVTQTPKHLITATGQRVTLRCSPRSGDLSVYWYQQSLDQGLQFLIQYYNGEERAKGNILERFSAQQFPDLHSELNLSSLELGDSALYFCASSVGGGSYNEQFFGPGTRLTVL.

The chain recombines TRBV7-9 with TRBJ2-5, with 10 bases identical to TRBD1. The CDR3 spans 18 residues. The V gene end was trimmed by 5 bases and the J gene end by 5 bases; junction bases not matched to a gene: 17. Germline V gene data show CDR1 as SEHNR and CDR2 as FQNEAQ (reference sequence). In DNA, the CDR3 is TGTGCCAGCAGCCGTCACACCGGGACAGGGGTACTCTCGGAGACCCAGTACTTC. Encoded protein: CASSRHTGTGVLSETQYF.

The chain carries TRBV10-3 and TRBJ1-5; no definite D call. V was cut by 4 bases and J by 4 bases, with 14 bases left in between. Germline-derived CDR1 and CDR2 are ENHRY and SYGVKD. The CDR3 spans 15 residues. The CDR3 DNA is TGTGCCATCAGTGGGGGAGATACACCGAATCAGCCCCAGCATTTT. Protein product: CAISGGDTPNQPQHF.

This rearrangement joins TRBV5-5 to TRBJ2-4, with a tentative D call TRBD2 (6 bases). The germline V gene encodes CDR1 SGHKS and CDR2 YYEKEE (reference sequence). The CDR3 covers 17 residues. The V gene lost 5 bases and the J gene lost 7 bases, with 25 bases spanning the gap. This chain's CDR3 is CASSSVAVEGLRNIQYF. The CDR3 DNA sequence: TGTGCCAGCAGTTCGGTGGCTGTGGAGGGGCTGAGGAACATTCAGTACTTC.

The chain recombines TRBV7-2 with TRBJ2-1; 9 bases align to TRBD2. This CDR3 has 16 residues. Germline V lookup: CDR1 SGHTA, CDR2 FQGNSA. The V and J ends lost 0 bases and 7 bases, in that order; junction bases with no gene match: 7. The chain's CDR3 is CASSLAGLAGLNEQFF. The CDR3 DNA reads TGTGCCAGCAGCTTAGCTGGGCTAGCGGGATTGAATGAGCAGTTCTTC.

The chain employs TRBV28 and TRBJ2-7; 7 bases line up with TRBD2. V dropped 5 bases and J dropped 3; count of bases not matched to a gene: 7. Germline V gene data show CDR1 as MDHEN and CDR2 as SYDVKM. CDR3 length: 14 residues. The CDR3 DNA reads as TGTGCCAGCAGTGGGAAGGGCGGGAGCTACGAGCAGTACTTC. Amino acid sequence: CASSGKGGSYEQYF. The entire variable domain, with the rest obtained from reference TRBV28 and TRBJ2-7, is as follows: DVKVTQSSRYLVKRTGEKVFLECVQDMDHENMFWYRQDPGLGLRLIYFSYDVKMKEKGDIPEGYSVSREKKERFSLILESASTNQTSMYLCASSGKGGSYEQYFGPGTRLTVT.

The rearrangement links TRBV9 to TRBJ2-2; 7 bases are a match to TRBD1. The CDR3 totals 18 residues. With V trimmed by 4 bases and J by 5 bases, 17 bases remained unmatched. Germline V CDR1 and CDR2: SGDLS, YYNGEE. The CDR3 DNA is TGTGCCAGCAGCCAAACACCAGGAGGAGACAGGGTAACCGGGGAGCTGTTTTTT. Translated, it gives CASSQTPGGDRVTGELFF.

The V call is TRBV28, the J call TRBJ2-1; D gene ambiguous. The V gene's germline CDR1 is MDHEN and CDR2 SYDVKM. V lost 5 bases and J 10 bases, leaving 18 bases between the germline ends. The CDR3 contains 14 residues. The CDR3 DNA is TGTGCCAGCAGTACCCCGGCCATCCTCGGGGAGCAGTTCTTC. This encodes CASSTPAILGEQFF.